The 17 T cell receptor beta chains below come from one sample, sequenced in a study of memory CD4+ T cells and cytomegalovirus serostatus (dated by TCRdb to the late 2010s). Receptor libraries were prepared by the immunoSEQ multiplex PCR assay. TCRdb limited this immuneACCESS table to in-frame rearrangements with V and J called. A share of clones is missing; checked studies link under half to unresolved V genes, and the rest is unexplained. The table for this sample lists about 31,000 clones; about 80% of them were counted only once. 0.5% to 0.8% of the sample is held by the ten biggest clonotypes. A FACSAria II was used to sort memory CD4+ T cells, defined as single viable CD3+CD4+CD8-CD45RO+ cells. What was sequenced was memory CD4+ T cells from blood. The receptors were gathered from an adult in good health and CMV-seronegative. Some clones in this sample may be carry-over from other donors' samples.

J is TRBJ1-1 and V is TRBV6-6; the D gene is possibly TRBD1 (5 bases). Trimming pared 5 bases from V and 0 bases from J, leaving 13 bases between. This CDR3 is built from 15 residues. Per germline, CDR1 MNHNY and CDR2 SVGAGI (reference sequence). The CDR3 DNA is TGTGCCAGCAGTCCGGGGGGACTTATGAACACTGAAGCTTTCTTT. Its protein product is CASSPGGLMNTEAFF.

The V call is TRBV29-1, the J call TRBJ1-1; TRBD1 might be the D (5 bases). Trimming removed 4 bases at V and 3 bases at J, with 9 bases between. The germline gives CDR1 SQVTM, CDR2 ANQGSEA. CDR3 size: 12 residues. CDR3 in DNA: TGCAGCGTTGGCAGGGTCGACACTGAAGCTTTCTTT. This sequence encodes CSVGRVDTEAFF.

The chain employs TRBV11-3 and TRBJ2-1; 9 bases align to TRBD1. The germline CDR1 and CDR2 sequences are SGHNT and YENEEA. The V and J ends lost 4 bases and 7 bases, in that order; junction bases with no gene match: 5. This CDR3 is 14 amino acids long. The CDR3 nucleotides are TGTGCCAGCAGCTCCGGGACAGGGAGGAATGAGCAGTTCTTC. It translates to CASSSGTGRNEQFF. The full variable domain, completed using reference TRBV11-3 and TRBJ2-1, is EAGVVQSPRYKIIEKKQPVAFWCNPISGHNTLYWYLQNLGQGPELLIRYENEEAVDDSQLPKDRFSAERLKGVDSTLKIQPAELGDSAVYLCASSSGTGRNEQFFGPGTRLTVL.

This chain uses TRBV4-1 with TRBJ2-4; no clear D gene. CDR3 length: 15 amino acids. CDR1 and CDR2 (germline): MGHRA, YSYEKL. V lost 0 bases and J 0 bases, leaving 6 bases between the germline ends. CDR3 coding DNA: TGCGCCAGCAGCCAAGATTTAATAGCCAAAAACATTCAGTACTTC. Protein product: CASSQDLIAKNIQYF.

The chain links TRBV6-4 to TRBJ1-1; 10 bases map to TRBD1. Germline-derived CDR1 and CDR2 are MRHNA and SNTAGT. The J segment lost 1 base and the V segment lost 6 bases, leaving 2 bases of the junction unmatched. The CDR3 consists of 14 residues. CDR3 coding DNA: TGTGCCAGCAGCAGGGACAGGGGGAACACTGAAGCTTTCTTT. This translates into CASSRDRGNTEAFF.

This chain connects TRBV6-1 to TRBJ1-2, with 8 bases that match TRBD1. Germline values: CDR1 MNHNS, CDR2 SASEGT. The CDR3 is 13 residues long. V lost 8 bases to trimming and J lost 6 bases; unmatched junction nucleotides: 8. CDR3 protein: CASRETGVHGYTF. The CDR3 DNA sequence: TGTGCCAGCCGAGAGACAGGGGTCCATGGCTACACCTTC.

The rearrangement links TRBV11-2 to TRBJ2-1; D remains unclear. CDR1 SGHAT and CDR2 FQNNGV come from the germline V gene. The CDR3 totals 16 residues. V lost 1 base, J lost 2 bases, and 12 bases lay in between. This CDR3 reads CASSLVPGVAYNEQFF. CDR3 nucleotide sequence: TGTGCCAGCAGCTTAGTCCCGGGCGTGGCCTACAATGAGCAGTTCTTC. Full variable domain (remainder filled in from reference TRBV11-2 and TRBJ2-1): EAGVAQSPRYKIIEKRQSVAFWCNPISGHATLYWYQQILGQGPKLLIQFQNNGVVDDSQLPKDRFSAERLKGVDSTLKIQPAKLEDSAVYLCASSLVPGVAYNEQFFGPGTRLTVL.

The chain joins TRBV19 to TRBJ1-2; a possible D gene is TRBD1 (5 bases). CDR1 and CDR2 from the germline V gene are LNHDA and SQIVND (reference sequence). The V gene lost 5 bases and the J gene lost 3 bases, with 16 bases spanning the gap. This CDR3 has 15 amino acids. CDR3 residues: CASSDVGAVDYGYTF. In DNA, the CDR3 is TGTGCCAGTAGTGATGTCGGGGCAGTCGACTATGGCTACACCTTC.

The chain is built from TRBV6-7 and TRBJ1-2; 7 bases map to TRBD1. TRBV6-7 is an ORF, and what it does is uncertain. The CDR3 totals 12 residues. The CDR3 sequence is CARGRDSCGYTF. The CDR3 DNA reads as TGTGCAAGAGGCCGGGACAGCTGTGGCTACACCTTC.

The CDR3 DNA follows: TGTGCCAGCAGGAGGACCGGGACCACCACAGATACGCAGTATTTT. It codes for CASRRTGTTTDTQYF. This chain links TRBV11-2 with TRBJ2-3, with D perhaps TRBD1 or TRBD2 (5 bases each). This CDR3 region has 15 residues. V was clipped by 6 bases and J by 2 bases, with 15 bases between them. Germline V lookup: CDR1 SGHAT, CDR2 FQNNGV.

The chain uses TRBV5-6 and TRBJ1-1, with no clear D. The V gene lost 2 bases and the J gene lost 0 bases, with 5 bases spanning the gap. Germline CDR1 SGHDT, CDR2 YYEEEE. CDR3 length equals 13 residues. CDR3 DNA: TGTGCCAGCAGCTTTACATTGAACACTGAAGCTTTCTTT. Translation gives CASSFTLNTEAFF.

This chain uses TRBV6-4 with TRBJ1-1; D unclear. The germline V gene has CDR1 MRHNA and CDR2 SNTAGT. Trimming cost V 0 bases and J 12 bases, with 14 bases left between them. The CDR3 has 13 amino acids. The DNA for the CDR3 is TGTGCCAGCAGTGACTCATGGGGTAGGAGAACTTTCTTT. Protein product: CASSDSWGRRTFF.

This chain uses TRBV19 with TRBJ1-2, with 10 bases aligning to TRBD1. The CDR3 is 13 amino acids. Germline V gives CDR1 LNHDA, CDR2 SQIVND (reference sequence). Trimming at V came to 6 bases and at J to 4 bases, leaving 2 bases not matched to a gene. The CDR3 loop reads CASRTGGGYGYTF. In DNA form, the CDR3 reads TGTGCCAGTAGGACAGGGGGCGGCTATGGCTACACCTTC.

Points on this clone: This sample includes further DNA sequences coding for the same CDR3. The chain joins TRBV6-1 to TRBJ1-1; the D is unclear. V lost 6 bases, J lost 3 bases, and 8 bases lay in between. CDR3 size: 12 residues. The germline V gene encodes CDR1 MNHNS and CDR2 SASEGT. CDR3 protein: CASSSDYTEAFF. CDR3 DNA sequence: TGTGCCAGCAGCAGCGATTACACTGAAGCTTTCTTT.

This clone was seen once. The junction and the germline gene differ at one end; a read error may be behind it. The chain links TRBV11-2 to TRBJ1-2, with TRBD1 as a possible D gene (5 bases). The CDR3 length is 14 residues. Germline V gives CDR1 SGHAT, CDR2 FQNNGV. CDR3 sequence reads: CASSLEGRNYGYTF. The CDR3 DNA reads as TGTGCCAGCAGCCTAGAGGGACGGAACTATGGCTACACCTTC.

The genes are TRBV9 and TRBJ2-6; D call uncertain. CDR1 and CDR2 from the germline V gene are SGDLS and YYNGEE. The V end was cut by 1 base, the J end by 2 bases, with 10 bases between. CDR3 length: 16 residues. The CDR3 bases are TGTGCCAGCAGCGTAACCGGGTCTGCTGGGGCCAACGTCCTGACTTTC. Residues: CASSVTGSAGANVLTF.

V and J are TRBV30 and TRBJ2-5; D perhaps matches TRBD1 (6 bases). Germline V lookup: CDR1 GTSNPN, CDR2 SVGIG (reference sequence). This CDR3 has 13 amino acids. The V end was cut by 4 bases, the J end by 1 base, with 10 bases between. The CDR3 bases are TGTGCCTGGACTCGGACAGTCCAAGAGACCCAGTACTTC. Residues: CAWTRTVQETQYF. The full variable domain, completed using reference TRBV30 and TRBJ2-5, is SQTIHQWPATLVQPVGSPLSLECTVEGTSNPNLYWYRQAAGRGLQLLFYSVGIGQISSEVPQNLSASRPQDRQFILSSKKLLLSDSGFYLCAWTRTVQETQYFGPGTRLLVL.